Listed here is a single T cell receptor beta chain. These data originate in a study of blood T cell repertoires in COVID-19. Assay used: immunoSEQ multiplex PCR; TCRdb lists only in-frame clones, some missing. The repertoire holds roughly 200,000 clones, with around 83% as singletons. CDR3 length: 18 residues. Trimming removed 4 bases at V and 0 bases at J, with 16 bases between. Germline CDR1 reads SGHAT; CDR2 reads FQNNGV. This rearrangement joins TRBV11-2 to TRBJ2-6; maybe TRBD2 (6 bases). The TCR comes from a woman aged 60-75 years with acute or convalescent COVID-19. Sequenced sample: peripheral blood. The CDR3 DNA reads TGTGCCAGCAGCTGGACCGGGACTGGCCGCTCTGGGGCCAACGTCCTGACTTTC. The encoded protein is CASSWTGTGRSGANVLTF.